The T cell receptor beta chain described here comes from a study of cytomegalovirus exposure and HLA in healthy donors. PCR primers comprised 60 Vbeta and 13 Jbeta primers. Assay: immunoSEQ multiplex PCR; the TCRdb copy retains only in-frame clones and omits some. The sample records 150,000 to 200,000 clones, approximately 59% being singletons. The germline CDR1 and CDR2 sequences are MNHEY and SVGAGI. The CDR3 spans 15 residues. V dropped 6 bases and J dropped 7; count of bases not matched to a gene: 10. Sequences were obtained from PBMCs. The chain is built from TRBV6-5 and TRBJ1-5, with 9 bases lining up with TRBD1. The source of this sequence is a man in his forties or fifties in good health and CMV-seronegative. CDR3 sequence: CASRSLTGGRQPQHF. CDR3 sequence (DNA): TGTGCCAGCAGGTCCCTCACAGGGGGCAGACAGCCCCAGCATTTT.